These T cell receptor beta chains were read from a single sample in a study of blood T cell repertoires in COVID-19. Assay used: immunoSEQ multiplex PCR; TCRdb lists only in-frame clones, some missing. The sample shows about 670,000 clones, approximately 90% of them seen only once. Sequenced sample: peripheral blood. All receptors come from a woman between 18 and 30 years old with acute or convalescent COVID-19. Both conserved end residues are part of each CDR3. The order of the fields is CDR3 protein, CDR3 DNA, clone size, J gene, D gene, V gene. A D gene is named only where the DNA matches it firmly. Rows give clone size only sometimes, using once, few, many, or a class for an expanded clone.

CASSSSGTGRAFF TGTGCCAGCAGTTCGTCGGGGACAGGGCGAGCTTTCTTT few TRBJ1-1 TRBD1 TRBV9
CASMRHGDGNQPQHF TGTGCCAGTATGCGACACGGGGATGGCAATCAGCCCCAGCATTTT NA TRBJ1-5 NA TRBV19
CASSYRQGSFGYTF TGTGCCAGCAGTTACCGACAGGGAAGCTTTGGCTACACCTTC few TRBJ1-2 TRBD1 TRBV6-2/TRBV6-3
CASSVEGYSYEEQYF TGTGCCAGTAGCGTGGAGGGTTATAGCTACGAAGAGCAGTACTTC NA TRBJ2-7 NA TRBV19
CASSDSRRGNEQFF TGTGCCAGCAGTGACTCCCGTAGGGGTAATGAGCAGTTCTTC NA TRBJ2-1 NA TRBV6-4
CSASGVQETQYF TGCAGCGCCTCAGGGGTGCAAGAGACCCAGTACTTC NA TRBJ2-5 NA TRBV29-1
CASSQDSSSVNYGYTF TGCGCCAGCAGCCAAGATAGTTCGTCTGTAAACTATGGCTACACCTTC NA TRBJ1-2 NA TRBV4-3
CASSNQGDEQFF TGTGCCAGCTCTAACCAGGGGGATGAGCAGTTCTTC NA TRBJ2-1 TRBD1 TRBV18
CASSLAGVAGTEAFF TGCGCCAGCAGCTTGGCCGGAGTGGCGGGCACTGAAGCTTTCTTT NA TRBJ1-1 NA TRBV5-1
CASSLQGDWETQYF TGTGCCAGCAGCTTGCAGGGCGATTGGGAGACCCAGTACTTC NA TRBJ2-5 NA TRBV5-4
CASTANNEQFF TGTGCCAGCACTGCTAACAATGAGCAGTTCTTC NA TRBJ2-1 NA TRBV7-9